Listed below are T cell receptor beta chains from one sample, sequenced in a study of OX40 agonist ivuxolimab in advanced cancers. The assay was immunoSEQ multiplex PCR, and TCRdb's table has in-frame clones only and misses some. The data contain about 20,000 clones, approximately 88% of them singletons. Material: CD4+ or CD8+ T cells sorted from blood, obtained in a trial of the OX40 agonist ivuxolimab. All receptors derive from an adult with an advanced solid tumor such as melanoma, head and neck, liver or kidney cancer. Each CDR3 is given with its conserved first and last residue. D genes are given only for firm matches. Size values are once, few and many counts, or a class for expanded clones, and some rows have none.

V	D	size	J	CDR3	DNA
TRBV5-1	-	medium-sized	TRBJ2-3	CASSSGRGGTDTQYF	TGCGCCAGCAGCTCGGGACGCGGGGGCACAGATACGCAGTATTTT
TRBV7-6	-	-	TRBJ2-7	CASSLGARGIEYF	TGTGCCAGCAGCTTAGGGGCCCGCGGGATTGAGTACTTC
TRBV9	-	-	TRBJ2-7	CASSVDIGEQYF	TGTGCCAGCAGCGTCGACATAGGGGAGCAGTACTTC
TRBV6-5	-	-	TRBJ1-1	CASSPSTGNTEAFF	TGTGCCAGCAGTCCCTCGACGGGGAACACTGAAGCTTTCTTT
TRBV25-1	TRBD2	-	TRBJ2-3	CASSEWDYLSTQYF	TGTGCCAGCAGTGAATGGGACTACCTCAGTACGCAGTATTTT
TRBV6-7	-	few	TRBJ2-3	CASPTPPGSTDTQYF	TGTGCCAGCCCAACCCCACCGGGGTCAACAGATACGCAGTATTTT
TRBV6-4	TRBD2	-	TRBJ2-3	CASSPTSGGADTQYF	TGTGCCAGCAGCCCGACTAGCGGGGGGGCAGATACGCAGTATTTT
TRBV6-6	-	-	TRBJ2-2	CASRWDSPNTGELFF	TGTGCCAGCAGATGGGACTCCCCTAACACCGGGGAGCTGTTTTTT
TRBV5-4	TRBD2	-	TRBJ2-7	CASSSGGSYEQYF	TGTGCCAGCAGCTCGGGAGGCTCCTACGAGCAGTACTTC
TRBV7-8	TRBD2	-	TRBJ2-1	CASSFGLAGLDSYNEQFF	TGTGCCAGCAGCTTCGGACTAGCGGGCTTAGACTCCTACAATGAGCAGTTCTTC
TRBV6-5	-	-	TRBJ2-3	CASSPRGIDTQYF	TGTGCCAGCAGCCCGAGGGGGATAGATACGCAGTATTTT
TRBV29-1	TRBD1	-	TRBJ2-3	CSVQGQGWSDTQYF	TGCAGCGTCCAGGGACAGGGGTGGTCAGATACGCAGTATTTT
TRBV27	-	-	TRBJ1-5	CASSLSWGGNQPQHF	TGTGCCAGCAGTTTATCCTGGGGGGGCAATCAGCCCCAGCATTTT
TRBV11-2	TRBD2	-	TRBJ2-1	CASSLVLAGVYNEQFF	TGTGCCAGCAGCTTAGTCCTAGCGGGAGTTTACAATGAGCAGTTCTTC
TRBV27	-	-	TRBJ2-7	CASSLGAGVREQYF	TGTGCCAGCAGTTTAGGTGCAGGAGTCCGCGAGCAGTACTTC
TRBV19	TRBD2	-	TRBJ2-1	CASTSGIVTVDEQFF	TGTGCCAGTACCAGCGGGATAGTCACAGTGGATGAGCAGTTCTTC
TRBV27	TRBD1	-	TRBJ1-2	CASSWDRGNYGYTF	TGTGCCAGCAGTTGGGACAGGGGTAACTATGGCTACACCTTC
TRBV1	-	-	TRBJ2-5	CTSSQEGRGETQYF	TGCACCAGCAGCCAAGAGGGGCGGGGGGAGACCCAGTACTTC
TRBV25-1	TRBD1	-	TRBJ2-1	CASSAYGTAYNEQFF	TGTGCCAGCAGTGCATACGGGACAGCCTACAATGAGCAGTTCTTC
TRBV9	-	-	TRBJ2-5	CASSTGNGERETQYF	TGTGCCAGCAGCACGGGAAATGGGGAGCGAGAGACCCAGTACTTC
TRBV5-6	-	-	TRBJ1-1	CASSPTANTEAFF	TGTGCCAGCAGCCCAACAGCGAACACTGAAGCTTTCTTT
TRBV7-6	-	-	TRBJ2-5	CASSRYGGELETQYF	TGTGCCAGCAGCCGTTATGGGGGAGAGTTAGAGACCCAGTACTTC
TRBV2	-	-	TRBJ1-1	CASRRGFNTEAFF	TGTGCCAGCAGAAGGGGCTTTAACACTGAAGCTTTCTTT
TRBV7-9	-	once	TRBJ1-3	CASSPKQTGNTIYF	TGTGCCAGCAGCCCGAAACAGACTGGAAACACCATATATTTT
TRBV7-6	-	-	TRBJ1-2	CASSSAGAGDGYTF	TGTGCCAGCAGCTCCGCTGGGGCGGGGGATGGCTACACCTTC
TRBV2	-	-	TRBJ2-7	CASRLQGPMGEKYEQYF	TGTGCCAGCAGGCTGCAGGGACCAATGGGGGAAAAGTACGAGCAGTACTTC
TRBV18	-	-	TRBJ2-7	CASSPPESYEQYF	TGTGCCAGCTCACCACCGGAGTCCTACGAGCAGTACTTC
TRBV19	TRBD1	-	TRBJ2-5	CASSIYRGGTGVQETQYF	TGTGCCAGTAGTATATATAGAGGGGGGACAGGGGTTCAAGAGACCCAGTACTTC
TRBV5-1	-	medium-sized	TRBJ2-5	CASSLEGVLAGETQYF	TGCGCCAGCAGCTTGGAGGGGGTCCTAGCCGGTGAGACCCAGTACTTC
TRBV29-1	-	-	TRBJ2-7	CSVQGSEGDEQYF	TGCAGCGTTCAGGGGTCCGAGGGGGACGAGCAGTACTTC
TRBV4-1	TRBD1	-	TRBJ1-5	CASSQDRGFQPQHF	TGCGCCAGCAGCCAAGACAGGGGGTTTCAGCCCCAGCATTTT
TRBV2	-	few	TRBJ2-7	CASLGPAGEQYF	TGTGCCAGCCTCGGCCCAGCGGGCGAGCAGTACTTC
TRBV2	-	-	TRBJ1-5	CASSEIGGAGQPQHF	TGTGCCAGCAGTGAAATCGGGGGGGCAGGTCAGCCCCAGCATTTT
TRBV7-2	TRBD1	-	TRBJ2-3	CASSRTGGGTDTQYF	TGTGCCAGCAGCAGGACAGGGGGAGGGACAGATACGCAGTATTTT
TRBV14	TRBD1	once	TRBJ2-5	CASSLSDRYQETQYF	TGTGCCAGCAGTCTTTCGGACAGGTACCAAGAGACCCAGTACTTC
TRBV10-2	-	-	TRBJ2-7	CASSRGPTYEQYF	TGCGCCAGCTCGAGAGGCCCTACCTACGAGCAGTACTTC
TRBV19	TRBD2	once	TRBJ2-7	CASSPRTSSRQFGQYF	TGTGCCAGTAGTCCGAGGACTAGCTCAAGACAGTTTGGGCAGTACTTC
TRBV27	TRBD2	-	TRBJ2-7	CASSLYGTSGLSYEQYF	TGTGCCAGCAGTTTATATGGGACTAGCGGACTCTCCTACGAGCAGTACTTC
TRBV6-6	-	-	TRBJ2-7	CASSYGPRTQGGEQYF	TGTGCCAGCAGTTACGGTCCTAGGACTCAAGGTGGCGAGCAGTACTTC
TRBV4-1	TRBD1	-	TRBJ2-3	CASSRRGDRAGTDTQYF	TGCGCCAGCAGCCGAAGAGGCGACAGGGCGGGCACAGATACGCAGTATTTT
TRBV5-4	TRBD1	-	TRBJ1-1	CASSPQGATEAFF	TGTGCCAGCAGCCCTCAGGGGGCCACTGAAGCTTTCTTT
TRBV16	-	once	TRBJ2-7	CASSQDHEQYF	TGTGCCAGCAGCCAGGACCACGAGCAGTACTTC
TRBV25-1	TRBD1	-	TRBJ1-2	CASSGDRGPKLYGYTF	TGTGCCAGCAGTGGGGACAGGGGACCAAAACTATATGGCTACACCTTC
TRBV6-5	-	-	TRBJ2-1	CASSYSEGVEQFF	TGTGCCAGCAGTTACTCGGAGGGCGTTGAGCAGTTCTTC
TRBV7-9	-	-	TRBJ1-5	CASNSIEGGDQPQHF	TGTGCCAGCAACAGTATTGAGGGAGGCGATCAGCCCCAGCATTTT
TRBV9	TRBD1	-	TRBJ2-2	CASSSRQGRELFF	TGTGCCAGCAGCTCCCGACAGGGACGGGAGCTGTTTTTT
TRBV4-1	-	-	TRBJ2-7	CASSQGSGHPYEQYF	TGCGCCAGCAGCCAAGGGTCCGGACACCCCTACGAGCAGTACTTC
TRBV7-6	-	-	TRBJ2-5	CASSLDTGRETQYF	TGTGCCAGCAGCTTAGATACGGGGCGAGAGACCCAGTACTTC